These T cell receptor beta chains were read from a single sample in a study of breast tumors, draining lymph nodes, adjacent tissues. MiXCR, run by TCRdb on the multiplex PCR reads, gives a single entry per CDR3 protein. Of approximately 130,000 distinct CDR3 sequences listed, 20% to 25% were seen once; the top ten hold 2% to 2.5%. The sample consisted of axillary lymph node tissue. The source of these receptors is a female donor with breast cancer. Some clones in this sample may be carry-over from other donors' samples. Each CDR3 is given with its conserved first and last residue. The D gene is left open where the match is weak. A row's size may be missing; if present it is once, few, many or a size class.

NA,NA,TRBV6-1,TRBJ2-5,14,TGTGCCAGCAAACTTACGGTCTGGGCAGAGACCCAGTACTTC,CASKLTVWAETQYF
many,NA,TRBV27,TRBJ2-7,13,TGTGCCAGCGGACCTCGGGGGTCCTACGAGCAGTACTTC,CASGPRGSYEQYF
many,TRBD2,TRBV12-3/TRBV12-4,TRBJ2-7,18,TGTGCCAGCAGTTTAGCGCTTGGGACTAGCGGGAGTTGGTACGAGCAGTACTTC,CASSLALGTSGSWYEQYF
NA,TRBD1,TRBV19,TRBJ2-5,13,TGTGCCAGTAACTGGGACAGGGGTGAGACCCAGTACTTC,CASNWDRGETQYF
few,TRBD2,TRBV27,TRBJ2-1,16,TGTGCCAGCAGTTCGGATAGCGGGAGGGTCTACAATGAGCAGTTCTTC,CASSSDSGRVYNEQFF
many,TRBD1,TRBV28,TRBJ1-2,14,TGTGCCAGCGCAACACTAATTCAGGGGGCTGGCTACACCTTC,CASATLIQGAGYTF
medium-sized,TRBD2,TRBV5-5,TRBJ2-7,13,TGTGCCAGCAGCACCCGGACTAGCTACGAGCAGTACTTC,CASSTRTSYEQYF
NA,TRBD2,TRBV19,TRBJ2-1,17,TGTGCCAGTAGTATCCGGACTAGCGGGCCAGTCTACAATGAGCAGTTCTTC,CASSIRTSGPVYNEQFF
many,TRBD2,TRBV5-1,TRBJ2-3,14,TGCGCCACCAGGACTAGCGGGAGGACAGATACGCAGTATTTT,CATRTSGRTDTQYF
few,TRBD2,TRBV5-1,TRBJ2-1,16,TGCGCCAGCAGCTCGGGACTAGCGGGCTCCCACAATGAGCAGTTCTTC,CASSSGLAGSHNEQFF
many,TRBD1,TRBV6-5,TRBJ1-2,14,TGTGCCAGCAGTTACCAGGGGGTGGGGTATGGCTACACCTTC,CASSYQGVGYGYTF
many,TRBD2,TRBV7-3,TRBJ2-1,14,TGTGCCAGCAAATATAGCGGGAGCGACAATGAGCAGTTCTTC,CASKYSGSDNEQFF
many,TRBD1,TRBV7-2,TRBJ1-2,14,TGTGCCAGCAGCCCTAACAGGGGGTTGTATGGCTACACCTTC,CASSPNRGLYGYTF
many,TRBD1,TRBV2,TRBJ2-7,13,TGTGCCAGCGCCGGGACAGGGGCAGGGGAGCAGTACTTC,CASAGTGAGEQYF
many,NA,TRBV20-1,TRBJ1-4,13,TGCAGTGCTAGAGATCCCCTCTTGGAAAAACTGTTTTTT,CSARDPLLEKLFF
many,TRBD1,TRBV19,TRBJ2-1,14,TGTGCCAGTCCCACCGGACAGGGGGCGGATGAGCAGTTCTTC,CASPTGQGADEQFF
many,TRBD1,TRBV9,TRBJ1-3,16,TGTGCCAGCAGCGTAGGAGACAGGGGGCGCGAAAACACCATATATTTT,CASSVGDRGRENTIYF
many,TRBD2,TRBV20-1,TRBJ2-2,15,TGCAGTGCTAGAGTCCTAGCGGGAATGTCCGGGGAGCTGTTTTTT,CSARVLAGMSGELFF
many,NA,TRBV20-1,TRBJ2-3,14,TGCAGTGCCCAAGGGGGGGAACGCACAGATACGCAGTATTTT,CSAQGGERTDTQYF
NA,NA,TRBV28,TRBJ2-5,13,TGTGCCAGCCGGAGGGACCCAACAGAGACCCAGTACTTC,CASRRDPTETQYF
many,NA,TRBV2,TRBJ2-2,13,TGTGCCAGCAAACGGTCGAACACCGGGGAGCTGTTTTTT,CASKRSNTGELFF
many,NA,TRBV5-6,TRBJ2-3,13,TGTGCCAGCAGTCCGGACGGGGGTGGTACGCAGTATTTT,CASSPDGGGTQYF
few,NA,TRBV20-1,TRBJ2-4,12,TGCAGTCCCAACGGCCTCCTTAACATTCAGTACTTC,CSPNGLLNIQYF
many,NA,TRBV6-4,TRBJ1-2,15,TGTGCCAGCAGTGACTCGGGGGGGGGTCTAAACGGCTACACCTTC,CASSDSGGGLNGYTF
many,TRBD1,TRBV5-1,TRBJ1-2,14,TGCGCCAGCAGCGAAGGGACAGGGGGATATGGCTACACCTTC,CASSEGTGGYGYTF
many,NA,TRBV5-6,TRBJ2-7,15,TGTGCCAGCAGCTTGGGAGCTCAGGCCTCCTACGAGCAGTACTTC,CASSLGAQASYEQYF
many,TRBD2,TRBV6-5,TRBJ2-1,17,TGTGCCAGCAGTTATTCTAGCGGGAGGGCCCGTTACAATGAGCAGTTCTTC,CASSYSSGRARYNEQFF
many,NA,TRBV6-1,TRBJ1-2,15,TGTGCCAGCAGTGTTTGGGGGGCCGGGAACTATGGCTACACCTTC,CASSVWGAGNYGYTF
many,NA,TRBV19,TRBJ1-5,13,TGTGCCAGTAGGCAAAATGGCAATCAGCCCCAGCATTTT,CASRQNGNQPQHF
many,NA,TRBV6-5,TRBJ2-5,14,TGTGCCAGCAGTCGCGGGACATTCCAAGAGACCCAGTACTTC,CASSRGTFQETQYF
many,NA,TRBV12-3/TRBV12-4,TRBJ2-1,10,TGTGCCAGCAGTGGAGGTGAGCAGTTCTTC,CASSGGEQFF
many,NA,TRBV15,TRBJ2-3,17,TGTGCCACCAGCAGAGTAGAGGGCTTCGGGGTCACAGATACGCAGTATTTT,CATSRVEGFGVTDTQYF
many,TRBD2,TRBV25-1,TRBJ2-1,20,TGTGCCAGCAGTGAATTCGGGGGGGGTTTAACGTCCATCCATTACGATGAGCAGTTCTTC,CASSEFGGGLTSIHYDEQFF
NA,NA,TRBV28,TRBJ2-2,13,TGTGCCAGCAGTCCCAAGTACACCGGGGAGCTGTTTTTT,CASSPKYTGELFF
many,NA,TRBV4-1,TRBJ2-1,14,TGCGCCAGCAGCCAAGTCCCGCCCAGCAATGAGCAGTTCTTC,CASSQVPPSNEQFF
many,NA,TRBV18,TRBJ1-6,15,TGTGCCAGCTCACCTTCCTCACAGAATAATTCACCCCTCCACTTT,CASSPSSQNNSPLHF
many,TRBD1,TRBV5-5,TRBJ2-3,16,TGTGCCAGCAGCTTGGAAGGACAGGGATACACAGATACGCAGTATTTT,CASSLEGQGYTDTQYF
many,NA,TRBV10-3,TRBJ1-2,15,TGTGCCATCAGTGAGTCTGGGCAGGGGTACTATGGCTACACCTTC,CAISESGQGYYGYTF
many,TRBD1,TRBV3-1,TRBJ2-5,16,TGTGCCAGCAGCCAAGGGTTCGGGACAGGTCGAGAGACCCAGTACTTC,CASSQGFGTGRETQYF
many,NA,TRBV7-2,TRBJ1-5,13,TGTGCCAGCAGCTTCTACGAGTACCAGCCCCAGCATTTT,CASSFYEYQPQHF
NA,TRBD2,TRBV28,TRBJ2-7,14,TGTGCCAGCAGTTTAGAAGCGGGAGCCTACGAGCAGTACTTC,CASSLEAGAYEQYF
many,NA,TRBV6-5,TRBJ2-7,16,TGTGCCAGCAGTTACTCCAGGACAGGAGAGGGAGGCGAGCAGTACTTC,CASSYSRTGEGGEQYF